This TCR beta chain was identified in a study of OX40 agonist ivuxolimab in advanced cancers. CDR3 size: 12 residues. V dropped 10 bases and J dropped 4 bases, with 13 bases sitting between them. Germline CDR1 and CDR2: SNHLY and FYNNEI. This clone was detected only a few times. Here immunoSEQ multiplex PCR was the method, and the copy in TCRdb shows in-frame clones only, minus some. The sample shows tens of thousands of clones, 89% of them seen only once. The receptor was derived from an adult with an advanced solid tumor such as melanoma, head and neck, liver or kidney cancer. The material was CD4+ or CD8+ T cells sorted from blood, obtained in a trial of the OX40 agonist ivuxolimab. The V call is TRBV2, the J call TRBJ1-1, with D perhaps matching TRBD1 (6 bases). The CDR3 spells CATYRDGTEAFF. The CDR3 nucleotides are TGTGCCACATACAGGGATGGCACTGAAGCTTTCTTT.